This T cell receptor beta chain was recovered during a study of PD-1 blockade in mismatch repair-deficient tumors. Study details: Enrolled about 2013-2016, patients had progressing, pretreated mismatch repair-deficient cancers of more than ten types.

Notes on the study in general: Tumor-resident clones, often undetectable pretreatment in blood, expanded then contracted after pembrolizumab.

TCRs were sequenced from a few patients responding to pembrolizumab. Of note for this clone: The antigen remains unidentified.

Deletions cut 4 bases from V and 2 bases from J, with 9 bases between. Per germline, CDR1 MNHNS and CDR2 SASEGT. The CDR3 consists of 13 residues. Sequencing was performed with immunoSEQ multiplex PCR; in TCRdb, only in-frame clones are kept and a portion is missing. Among about 66,000 clones listed, around 80% were seen once. The genes are TRBV6-1 and TRBJ2-7; D gene uncertain. The sample in question was peripheral blood, obtained 2 weeks after starting pembrolizumab. The TCR originated in an adult with mismatch repair-deficient cancer. The CDR3 DNA is TGTGCCAGCAGTGGAAAAGGCCCCTACGAGCAGTACTTC. Protein: CASSGKGPYEQYF.